At least ten counts were recorded for the clone carrying this T cell receptor beta chain. Its antigen is undetermined. Unique molecular identifiers featured in how the TCRbeta library was prepared. TCRdb processed the PCR reads anew with MiXCR; each CDR3 protein has one entry. The sample yields about 500,000 distinct CDR3 sequences, about an eighth seen once. The data were obtained in a study of T-cell reconstitution after alpha-beta-depleted transplantation in children. Study results and caveats: Surviving recipient T cells and thymic progenitors produced the high day-60 TCRbeta diversity seen in some patients. Two months or so post-transplant, alpha-beta T cells reportedly derived from several hundred expanded graft clones. By one year post-transplant, T-cell counts and diversity largely arose from T cells that were newly produced.

The CDR3 runs to 15 residues. V was trimmed by 2 bases and J by 7 bases, leaving 13 bases between them. Looked up from germline, CDR1 is SGHRS and CDR2 is YFSETQ. The receptor was derived from a female patient aged 2 to 10 who had a stem cell transplant for aplastic anemia, so the T cells may come from the graft donor. V and J are TRBV5-1 and TRBJ1-6; no clear D gene. Source: PBMCs, mostly from graft donor cells, taken 180 days after TCRalphabeta/CD19-depleted stem cell transplant. DNA of the CDR3: TGCGCCAGCAGCTTTGACGGAAATCGAAATTCACCCCTCCACTTT. It encodes CASSFDGNRNSPLHF.